This T cell receptor (beta chain) was sequenced in a study of cytomegalovirus exposure and HLA in healthy donors. General observations from the study: Rarity held for most TCR sequences, but there were some public TCRs that occurred in many donors. As immune exposure information, only CMV serostatus was available. In a later analysis, HLA-associated beta chains showed higher expansion and lower generation probabilities than comparable chains. In a later analysis, HLA-C alleles had the fewest associated TCRs, DRB1 alleles the most.

Germline V gives CDR1 SGHTA, CDR2 FQGNSA. Trimming shortened V by 5 bases and J by 2 bases, and 16 bases separated the two germline ends. This CDR3 is 15 amino acids long. As for this clone: Its specificity is not known.

This PCR relied on a set of 60 Vbeta primers and 13 Jbeta primers. This table comes from immunoSEQ multiplex PCR, and its TCRdb copy is limited to in-frame clones, with some not included. The sample has about 130,000 clones; 75% to 85% are singletons. The receptor's source is a male donor in good health and CMV-seronegative. The rearrangement joins TRBV7-2 to TRBJ2-7, with D possibly matching TRBD2 (6 bases). Sequenced material: PBMCs. CDR3 sequence: CASSPRPAGTYEQYF. CDR3 coding DNA: TGTGCCAGCAGCCCGCGACCTGCGGGGACCTACGAGCAGTACTTC.